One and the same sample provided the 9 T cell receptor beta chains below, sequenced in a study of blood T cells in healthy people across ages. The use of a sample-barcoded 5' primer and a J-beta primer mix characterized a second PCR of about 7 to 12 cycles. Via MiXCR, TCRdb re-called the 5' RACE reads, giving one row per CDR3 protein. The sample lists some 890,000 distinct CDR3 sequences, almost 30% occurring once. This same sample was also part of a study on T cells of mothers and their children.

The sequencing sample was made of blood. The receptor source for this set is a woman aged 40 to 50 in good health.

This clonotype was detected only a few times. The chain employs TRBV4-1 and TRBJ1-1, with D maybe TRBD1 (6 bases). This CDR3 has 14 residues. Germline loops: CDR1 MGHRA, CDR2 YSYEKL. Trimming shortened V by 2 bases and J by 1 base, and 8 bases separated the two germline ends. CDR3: CASSQRDTNTEAFF. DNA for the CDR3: TGCGCCAGCAGCCAAAGGGACACGAACACTGAAGCTTTCTTT.

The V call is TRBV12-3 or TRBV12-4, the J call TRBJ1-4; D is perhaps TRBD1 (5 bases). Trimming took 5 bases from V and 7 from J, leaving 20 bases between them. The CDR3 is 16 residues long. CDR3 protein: CASSTVPGTVSEKLFF. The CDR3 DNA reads TGTGCCAGCAGTACTGTTCCCGGGACGGTCAGTGAAAAACTGTTTTTT.

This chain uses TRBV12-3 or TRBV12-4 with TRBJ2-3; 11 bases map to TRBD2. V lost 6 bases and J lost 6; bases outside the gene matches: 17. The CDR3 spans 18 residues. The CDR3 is CASSPPLGSGGVSDTQYF. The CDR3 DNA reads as TGTGCCAGCAGCCCCCCTTTGGGTAGCGGGGGGGTATCGGATACGCAGTATTTT.

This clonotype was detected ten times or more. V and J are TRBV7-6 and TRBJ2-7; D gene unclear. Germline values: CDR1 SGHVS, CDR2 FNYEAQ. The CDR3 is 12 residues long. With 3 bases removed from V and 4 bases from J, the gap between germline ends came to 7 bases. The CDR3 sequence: CASSLNGYEQYF. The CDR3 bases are TGTGCCAGCAGCTTGAACGGGTACGAGCAGTACTTC.

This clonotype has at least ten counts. The CDR3 is CASSLAGVSGYTF. The DNA for the CDR3 is TGTGCCAGCAGTTTAGCGGGAGTATCAGGCTACACCTTC. V usage is TRBV12-3 or TRBV12-4 and J usage is TRBJ1-2; no clear D gene. This CDR3 is built from 13 residues. V was pared by 0 bases and J by 8 bases, with 10 bases between.

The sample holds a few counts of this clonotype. CDR3 sequence (DNA): TGTGCCAGCAGCCAAAACGTCGGGGGTGGCTACACCTTC. It codes for CASSQNVGGGYTF. The rearrangement uses TRBV3-1 and TRBJ1-2; possibly TRBD1 for D (5 bases). Per germline, CDR1 LGHDT and CDR2 YNNKEL (reference sequence). The CDR3 extends over 13 amino acids. With 2 bases removed from V and 7 bases from J, the gap between germline ends came to 11 bases. The full variable domain, rest sourced from reference TRBV3-1 and TRBJ1-2, is DTAVSQTPKYLVTQMGNDKSIKCEQNLGHDTMYWYKQDSKKFLKIMFSYNNKELIINETVPNRFSPKSPDKAHLNLHINSLELGDSAVYFCASSQNVGGGYTFGSGTRLTVV.

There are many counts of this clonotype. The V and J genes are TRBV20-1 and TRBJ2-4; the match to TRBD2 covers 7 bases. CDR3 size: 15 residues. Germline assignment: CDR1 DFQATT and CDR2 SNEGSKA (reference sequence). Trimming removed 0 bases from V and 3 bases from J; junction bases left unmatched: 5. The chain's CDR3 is CSARDLAVNKNIQYF. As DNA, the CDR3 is TGCAGTGCTAGAGACCTAGCGGTGAACAAAAACATTCAGTACTTC.

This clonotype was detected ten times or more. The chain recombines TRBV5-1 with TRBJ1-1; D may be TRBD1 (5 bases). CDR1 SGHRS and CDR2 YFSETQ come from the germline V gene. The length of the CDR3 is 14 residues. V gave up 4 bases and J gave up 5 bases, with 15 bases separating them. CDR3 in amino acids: CASSGPGTGTEAFF. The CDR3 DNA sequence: TGCGCCAGCAGCGGACCCGGGACGGGGACTGAAGCTTTCTTT.

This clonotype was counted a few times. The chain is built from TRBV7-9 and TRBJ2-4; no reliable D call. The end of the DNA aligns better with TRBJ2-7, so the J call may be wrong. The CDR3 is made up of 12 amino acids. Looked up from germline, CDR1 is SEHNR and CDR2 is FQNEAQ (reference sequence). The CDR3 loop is CASNPDSYEQYF. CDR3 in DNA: TGTGCCAGCAACCCGGACTCCTACGAGCAGTACTTC.